This passage covers 15 T cell receptor beta chains from one sample sequenced in a study of blood T cell repertoires in COVID-19. Generated by immunoSEQ multiplex PCR, the TCRdb table keeps only in-frame clones and is missing some. Among approximately 300,000 clones listed, 85% to 90% were seen once. Sequenced material: peripheral blood. The receptors derive from a woman aged 45-65 years with COVID-19, enrolled during active disease.

The V and J genes are TRBV5-3 and TRBJ1-2; D is unresolved. TRBV5-3 is an ORF; its function is uncertain. The CDR3 consists of 16 residues. Between the trimmed V and J ends, which lost 4 bases and 6 bases, there was a span of 22 bases. The chain's CDR3 is CARSPWAGFCGNGYTF. DNA for the CDR3: TGTGCCAGAAGCCCCTGGGCAGGCTTTTGTGGAAATGGCTACACCTTC.

This chain joins TRBV30 and TRBJ1-5, with D possibly matching TRBD1 (6 bases). V lost 2 bases and J 5 bases, leaving 10 bases between the germline ends. Germline assignment: CDR1 GTSNPN and CDR2 SVGIG (reference sequence). The CDR3 covers 13 residues. CDR3 DNA sequence: TGTGCCTGGAGTAAACAGGGATATCAGCCCCAGCATTTT. It specifies CAWSKQGYQPQHF.

V usage is TRBV29-1 and J usage is TRBJ2-7; no firm D call. Per the germline V gene, CDR1 is SQVTM and CDR2 is ANQGSEA. With 6 bases removed from V and 0 bases from J, the gap between germline ends came to 15 bases. The CDR3 runs to 14 residues. CDR3 sequence (DNA): TGCAGCGTAGTCCAGGCAACCAGCTCCTACGAGCAGTACTTC. It translates to CSVVQATSSYEQYF.

The V gene is TRBV4-2, the J gene TRBJ2-1; 7 bases line up with TRBD2. J was trimmed by 3 bases and V by 1 base; bases with no gene match: 3. The CDR3 is made up of 15 amino acids. The germline gives CDR1 LGHNA, CDR2 YNFKEQ. The CDR3 sequence: CASSQGAGVYNEQFF. For the CDR3, the DNA is TGTGCCAGCAGCCAAGGTGCGGGGGTCTACAATGAGCAGTTCTTC.

The chain uses TRBV30 and TRBJ1-1; no reliable D call. CDR1 GTSNPN and CDR2 SVGIG come from the germline V gene (reference sequence). V was trimmed by 4 bases and J by 0 bases, leaving 6 bases between them. The CDR3 sequence is 12 residues long. CDR3 in DNA: TGTGCCTGGAAAGAGTTGAACACTGAAGCTTTCTTT. This translates into CAWKELNTEAFF.

V and J are TRBV9 and TRBJ2-7, with TRBD1 identical over 8 bases. V gave up 4 bases and J gave up 2 bases; unmatched junction bases: 8. This CDR3 contains 15 residues. Looked up from germline, CDR1 is SGDLS and CDR2 is YYNGEE. CDR3 sequence: CASSPRGQATYEQYF. For the CDR3, the DNA is TGTGCCAGCAGCCCTAGGGGACAGGCAACCTACGAGCAGTACTTC.

In this sample, this clone turned up once. The rearrangement links TRBV27 to TRBJ1-1; 9 bases map to TRBD1. Trimming removed 9 bases from V and 1 base from J; junction bases left unmatched: 15. The CDR3 has 17 amino acids. The germline V gene encodes CDR1 MNHEY and CDR2 SMNVEV (reference sequence). The CDR3: CASKQIRDRARNTEAFF. CDR3 nucleotide sequence: TGTGCCAGTAAACAAATCAGGGACAGGGCACGGAACACTGAAGCTTTCTTT.

The chain joins TRBV18 to TRBJ1-4, with TRBD1 as a possible D gene (5 bases). CDR3 length equals 14 residues. The ends were cut back, 4 bases at V and 4 bases at J, with 10 bases in the middle. Germline V CDR1 and CDR2: KGHSH, LQKENI. The CDR3 bases are TGTGCCAGCTCACAAGACAGACTTAATGAAAAACTGTTTTTT. Translated: CASSQDRLNEKLFF.

This chain uses TRBV2 with TRBJ1-5, with D hard to call. The V end lost 8 bases, the J end lost 4 bases, and 9 bases lay between the germline ends. This CDR3 is 12 amino acids long. CDR1 SNHLY and CDR2 FYNNEI come from the germline V gene. The chain's CDR3 is CASSPGNQPQHF. The DNA for the CDR3 is TGTGCCAGCTCGCCGGGGAATCAGCCCCAGCATTTT.

The chain uses TRBV10-2 and TRBJ1-5, with D maybe TRBD1 (6 bases). Trimming took 10 bases from V and 7 from J, leaving 14 bases between them. The V gene's germline CDR1 is WSHSY and CDR2 SAAADI. The CDR3 consists of 12 residues. The CDR3 spells CANAQGSQPQHF. CDR3 DNA: TGCGCCAATGCACAGGGTAGCCAGCCCCAGCATTTT.

The chain has TRBV9 and TRBJ2-3; D call uncertain. Trimming pared 0 bases from V and 0 bases from J, leaving 17 bases between. The length of the CDR3 is 18 residues. CDR1 and CDR2 from the germline V gene are SGDLS and YYNGEE. The CDR3 here is CASSVADSRRPSTDTQYF. The CDR3 nucleotides are TGTGCCAGCAGCGTAGCTGATAGCAGAAGACCTAGCACAGATACGCAGTATTTT.

This clone was counted only a few times. Other DNA sequences in this specimen translate into the identical CDR3. The chain joins TRBV27 to TRBJ2-7; the D is unclear. The CDR3 has 14 amino acids. With 0 bases removed from V and 0 bases from J, the gap between germline ends came to 6 bases. Per germline, CDR1 MNHEY and CDR2 SMNVEV (reference sequence). CDR3 in amino acids: CASSLSRNSYEQYF. For the CDR3, the DNA is TGTGCCAGCAGTTTATCGAGAAACTCCTACGAGCAGTACTTC.

V usage is TRBV7-2 and J usage is TRBJ1-4; TRBD1 aligns across 10 bases. The CDR3 covers 15 residues. V lost 4 bases, J lost 8 bases, and 7 bases stayed unmatched. CDR1 is SGHTA, CDR2 FQGNSA, per germline. CDR3 DNA sequence: TGTGCCAGCAGCTCAAGACAGGGGGCGGCGGAAAAACTGTTTTTT. Translation gives CASSSRQGAAEKLFF.

The gene calls are TRBV29-1 and TRBJ1-1; D is undetermined. The germline V gene encodes CDR1 SQVTM and CDR2 ANQGSEA. V lost 4 bases to trimming and J lost 5 bases, with 5 bases between them. There are 10 residues in the CDR3. The chain's CDR3 is CSVVSTEAFF. As DNA, the CDR3 is TGCAGCGTTGTCTCGACTGAAGCTTTCTTT.

The V gene is TRBV24-1, the J gene TRBJ2-1, with TRBD1 matching 11 bases. The CDR3 extends over 16 amino acids. Germline V gene sequence: CDR1 KGHDR, CDR2 SFDVKD. With 3 bases clipped from V and 11 bases from J, the junction kept 11 bases outside the gene matches. In DNA, the CDR3 is TGTGCCACCAGTGATAACTCGGGACAGGGGGGTATCAAGCAGTTCTTC. Amino acid sequence: CATSDNSGQGGIKQFF.